These 11 T cell receptor beta chains came from one sample sequenced in a study of blood T cell repertoires in COVID-19. Sequencing was performed with immunoSEQ multiplex PCR; in TCRdb, only in-frame clones are kept and a portion is missing. In the table there are 300,000 to 400,000 clones, 75% to 90% of which are singletons. The sequenced material came from peripheral blood. All receptors come from a woman aged 55-69 years with COVID-19, enrolled during active disease.

In its sample, this clone was seen a few times. The rearrangement uses TRBV16 and TRBJ1-2; D might be TRBD1 (6 bases). This CDR3 comprises 13 residues. The V gene lost 0 bases and the J gene lost 5 bases, with 7 bases spanning the gap. The germline CDR1 and CDR2 sequences are KGHSY and FQNENV. CDR3 residues: CASSQSDSYGYTF. CDR3 in DNA: TGTGCCAGCAGCCAATCGGACAGTTATGGCTACACCTTC. Looking up the rest from reference TRBV16 and TRBJ1-2 gives the full variable domain: GEEVAQTPKHLVRGEGQKAKLYCAPIKGHSYVFWYQQVLKNEFKFLISFQNENVFDETGMPKERFSAKCLPNSPCSLEIQATKLEDSAVYFCASSQSDSYGYTFGSGTRLTVV.

The chain combines TRBV19 with TRBJ1-5; no definite D call. Germline V CDR1 and CDR2: LNHDA, SQIVND (reference sequence). The CDR3 has 14 amino acids. V was clipped by 3 bases and J by 7 bases, with 13 bases between them. As DNA, the CDR3 is TGTGCCAGTAGTATTAGATTAGATCGGCAGCCCCAGCATTTT. As protein: CASSIRLDRQPQHF. Complete variable domain (other parts from reference TRBV19 and TRBJ1-5): DGGITQSPKYLFRKEGQNVTLSCEQNLNHDAMYWYRQDPGQGLRLIYYSQIVNDFQKGDIAEGYSVSREKKESFPLTVTSAQKNPTAFYLCASSIRLDRQPQHFGDGTRLSIL.

This clone showed up just a few times. The J gene is TRBJ1-2, the V gene TRBV18; D unclear. CDR1 KGHSH and CDR2 LQKENI come from the germline V gene. The CDR3 spans 12 residues. V dropped 2 bases and J dropped 4 bases, with 5 bases sitting between them. The CDR3 reads CASSPNSYGYTF. In nucleotides, the CDR3 is TGTGCCAGCTCACCAAACAGCTATGGCTACACCTTC.

This clone has more than one count but fewer than ten. The gene calls are TRBV7-8 and TRBJ1-2; D perhaps matches TRBD1 (6 bases). This CDR3 contains 13 residues. The V end lost 5 bases, the J end lost 5 bases, and 12 bases lay between the germline ends. Germline CDR1 reads SGHVS; CDR2 reads FQNEAQ. CDR3 DNA sequence: TGTGCCAGCAGCCCCCCGGACAGTTATGGCTACACCTTC. Translation: CASSPPDSYGYTF.

The chain couples TRBV14 to TRBJ1-2; 7 bases match TRBD1. The V gene's germline CDR1 is SGHDN and CDR2 FVKESK. The CDR3 has 13 amino acids. Unmatched junction bases numbered 4, after V lost 1 base and J lost 8 bases. CDR3 nucleotide sequence: TGTGCCAGCAGCCAAGCAAGGGGGCTGGGCTACACCTTC. Translation: CASSQARGLGYTF.

The V gene is TRBV5-1, the J gene TRBJ1-2; D gene unclear. This CDR3 has 15 residues. The V end was cut by 0 bases, the J end by 4 bases, with 13 bases between. CDR1 is SGHRS, CDR2 YFSETQ, per germline. CDR3 amino acids: CASSLAGQGSYGYTF. The CDR3 DNA follows: TGCGCCAGCAGCTTGGCTGGGCAAGGGAGCTATGGCTACACCTTC.

This chain joins TRBV19 and TRBJ2-4; D is perhaps TRBD2 (5 bases). The ends were cut back, 4 bases at V and 8 bases at J, with 9 bases in the middle. CDR1 is LNHDA and CDR2 is SQIVND in the germline V gene (reference sequence). The CDR3 runs to 12 residues. The chain's CDR3 is CASSTQRDIQYF. As DNA, the CDR3 is TGTGCCAGTAGTACCCAGAGGGACATTCAGTACTTC.

V is TRBV21-1 and J is TRBJ2-3; TRBD2, the table's D call, lacks a check against the DNA. TRBV21-1 is classified as a pseudogene. CDR3 length equals 15 residues. CDR3 nucleotides: TGTGCCAGCAGCAAAGAATCGGGGGGGACAGATACGCAGTATTTT. Its translation is CASSKESGGTDTQYF.

DNA of the CDR3: TGTGCCAGCAAGCCTAGCACAGATACGCAGTATTTT. This encodes CASKPSTDTQYF. The chain combines TRBV12-3 or TRBV12-4 with TRBJ2-3; D remains ambiguous. V lost 7 bases, J lost 0 bases, and 5 bases lay in between. The CDR3 has 12 amino acids.

V usage is TRBV19 and J usage is TRBJ1-1; D not resolved. Germline V lookup: CDR1 LNHDA, CDR2 SQIVND (reference sequence). The CDR3 extends over 12 amino acids. Trimming took off 8 bases at V and 1 base at J, with 8 bases between the two ends. The CDR3 DNA reads as TGTGCCAGTTACGGGAAGAACACTGAAGCTTTCTTT. It specifies CASYGKNTEAFF.

In this sample, this clone turned up once. This chain links TRBV18 with TRBJ2-5, with 8 bases lining up with TRBD1. There are 15 residues in the CDR3. V trimming: 3 bases; J trimming: 3 bases; junction bases outside the gene matches: 6. Germline CDR1 is KGHSH and CDR2 is LQKENI. For the CDR3, the DNA is TGTGCCAGCTCACCTTATGGACAGGGTGAAGAGACCCAGTACTTC. Encoded protein: CASSPYGQGEETQYF.